Below, 19 T cell receptor beta chains from the same sample are listed, as sequenced in a study of blood T cell repertoires in COVID-19. Data came from immunoSEQ multiplex PCR; TCRdb stores just in-frame clones and leaves some out. The sample yields roughly 380,000 clones, about 88% seen once. The source material was peripheral blood. All receptors derive from a woman aged 40 to 50 with COVID-19, enrolled during active disease.

The CDR3 DNA reads as TGTGCCAGCAGCCCCGCCCAGGGGGGTTACGAGCAGTACTTC. It yields the protein CASSPAQGGYEQYF. The V gene is TRBV7-2, the J gene TRBJ2-7; perhaps TRBD1 as D (7 bases). V lost 5 bases, J lost 4 bases, and 15 bases lay in between. CDR3 size: 14 residues. CDR1 and CDR2 (germline): SGHTA, FQGNSA.

V gene TRBV6-6 combines with J gene TRBJ2-6, with 9 bases matching TRBD1. Per germline, CDR1 MNHNY and CDR2 SVGAGI (reference sequence). Trimming cost V 4 bases and J 2 bases; bases outside gene matches: 3. The CDR3 is 16 residues long. The CDR3 spells CASSLQGATGANVLTF. The CDR3 region has the DNA TGTGCCAGCAGTTTACAGGGGGCGACTGGGGCCAACGTCCTGACTTTC.

This chain uses TRBV3-1 (or the pseudogene TRBV3-2) with TRBJ1-6; a possible D gene is TRBD1 (5 bases). This CDR3 comprises 13 residues. Germline V lookup: CDR1 LGHDT, CDR2 YNNKEL (reference sequence). The V and J ends lost 1 base and 8 bases respectively, with 6 bases between them. CDR3 in DNA: TGTGCCAGCAGCCAAGGGGGGGATTCACCCCTCCACTTT. Encoded protein: CASSQGGDSPLHF.

The rearrangement links TRBV28 to TRBJ2-7; 11 bases agree with TRBD1. CDR1 and CDR2 from the germline V gene are MDHEN and SYDVKM. J gave up 3 bases and V 6 bases, and 1 base lay outside the gene matches. This CDR3 region has 13 residues. This CDR3 reads CASRGTGGYEQYF. CDR3 coding DNA: TGTGCCAGCAGGGGGACAGGGGGCTACGAGCAGTACTTC.

The sample holds a few counts of this clone. The gene calls are TRBV6-6 and TRBJ2-1, with 8 nucleotides matching TRBD2. V shed 8 bases, J shed 4 bases, and the junction held 4 bases outside the gene matches. Germline V gives CDR1 MNHNY, CDR2 SVGAGI (reference sequence). CDR3 length: 13 amino acids. CDR3 DNA sequence: TGTGCCAGCGGAGCTAGCGGGTACAATGAGCAGTTCTTC. It specifies CASGASGYNEQFF.

This clone was found a few times. Other DNA sequences within the sample encode an identical CDR3. The rearrangement joins TRBV2 to TRBJ1-1; 11 nucleotides line up with TRBD1. Germline loops: CDR1 SNHLY, CDR2 FYNNEI. The CDR3 covers 13 residues. V lost 6 bases to trimming and J lost 4 bases; unmatched junction nucleotides: 1. The CDR3: CASSGTGGTEAFF. The CDR3 DNA reads as TGTGCCAGCAGCGGGACAGGGGGCACTGAAGCTTTCTTT.

The chain is built from TRBV7-6 and TRBJ1-1; no clear D. This CDR3 has 15 amino acids. The V end was cut by 1 base, the J end by 0 bases, with 9 bases between. Germline V gene data show CDR1 as SGHVS and CDR2 as FNYEAQ. The CDR3 bases are TGTGCCAGCAGCTTAGTGGGAGGGATGAACACTGAAGCTTTCTTT. It specifies CASSLVGGMNTEAFF. Full variable domain (missing parts from reference TRBV7-6 and TRBJ1-1): GAGVSQSPRYKVTKRGQDVALRCDPISGHVSLYWYRQALGQGPEFLTYFNYEAQQDKSGLPNDRFSAERPEGSISTLTIQRTEQRDSAMYRCASSLVGGMNTEAFFGQGTRLTVV.

This chain links TRBV11-2 with TRBJ1-1, with TRBD1 matching over 7 bases. CDR1 is SGHAT, CDR2 FQNNGV, per germline. CDR3 size: 15 residues. The junction had 7 bases not matched to a gene; V was cut back by 4 bases and J by 2 bases. The CDR3 DNA reads TGTGCCAGCAGCTACAATTGGGACAGTAACACTGAAGCTTTCTTT. It translates to CASSYNWDSNTEAFF.

The CDR3 nucleotides are TGTGCCAGCAGTTTACAACCTAACTATGGCTACACCTTC. Protein: CASSLQPNYGYTF. The chain links TRBV6-5 to TRBJ1-2; D unresolved. V was clipped by 4 bases and J by 0 bases, with 6 bases between them. Germline lookup yields CDR1 MNHEY and CDR2 SVGAGI. The CDR3 is 13 amino acids.

CDR3 sequence reads: CASSTRDRDQPQHF. The CDR3 DNA is TGTGCCAGCAGTACCCGGGACAGGGATCAGCCCCAGCATTTT. The chain recombines TRBV6-2 or TRBV6-3 with TRBJ1-5; TRBD1 matches 9 bases. The CDR3 covers 14 residues. Losses at the gene ends were 5 bases for V and 5 bases for J; bases not matched to a gene: 4. The V gene's germline CDR1 is MNHEY and CDR2 SVGEGT.

CDR3 loop: CAWRFRTTGVGELFF. CDR3 nucleotide sequence: TGTGCCTGGAGGTTCCGGACGACGGGGGTCGGGGAGCTGTTTTTT. The chain combines TRBV30 with TRBJ2-2, with a weak D call TRBD2 (6 bases). Looked up from germline, CDR1 is GTSNPN and CDR2 is SVGIG (reference sequence). Trimming cost V 3 bases and J 7 bases, with 18 bases left between them. The CDR3 is 15 amino acids. The full variable domain, rest sourced from reference TRBV30 and TRBJ2-2, is SQTIHQWPATLVQPVGSPLSLECTVEGTSNPNLYWYRQAAGRGLQLLFYSVGIGQISSEVPQNLSASRPQDRQFILSSKKLLLSDSGFYLCAWRFRTTGVGELFFGEGSRLTVL.

V is TRBV19 and J is TRBJ2-5; 9 positions agree with TRBD1. Trimming took 1 base from V and 3 from J; bases not matched to a gene: 3. The germline CDR1 and CDR2 sequences are LNHDA and SQIVND (reference sequence). The CDR3 totals 15 residues. CDR3 amino acids: CASSIAGTGKETQYF. The CDR3 nucleotides read TGTGCCAGTAGTATAGCCGGGACAGGGAAAGAGACCCAGTACTTC.

This chain connects TRBV27 to TRBJ1-1; D is possibly TRBD1 (5 bases). Between the trimmed V and J ends, which lost 0 bases and 12 bases, there was a span of 14 bases. The CDR3 totals 13 residues. The germline gives CDR1 MNHEY, CDR2 SMNVEV (reference sequence). CDR3 amino acids: CASSLSGGQGPFF. CDR3 in DNA: TGTGCCAGCAGTTTATCAGGTGGCCAGGGCCCTTTCTTT.

The V and J genes are TRBV29-1 and TRBJ2-1; perhaps TRBD2 as D (5 bases). Looked up from germline, CDR1 is SQVTM and CDR2 is ANQGSEA. V lost 7 bases, J lost 3 bases, and 10 bases lay in between. The CDR3 is made up of 12 amino acids. CDR3 coding DNA: TGCAGCGGGAGGCTGTACTACAATGAGCAGTTCTTC. This translates into CSGRLYYNEQFF.

The genes are TRBV5-1 and TRBJ1-1; 7 bases map to TRBD1. The CDR3 is 18 amino acids. J gave up 4 bases and V 0 bases, and 15 bases lay outside the gene matches. Germline lookup yields CDR1 SGHRS and CDR2 YFSETQ. In nucleotides, the CDR3 is TGCGCCAGCAGCTTGGCGGCCGGACAGGTGTGGGGGAGCACTGAAGCTTTCTTT. Encoded protein: CASSLAAGQVWGSTEAFF.

The chain has TRBV28 and TRBJ1-4; a weak D match, TRBD1 (5 bases). V lost 7 bases to trimming and J lost 7 bases, with 13 bases between them. The germline V gene encodes CDR1 MDHEN and CDR2 SYDVKM. This CDR3 is 13 amino acids long. CDR3 sequence (DNA): TGTGCCAGCAAGGAGGGGTGGTTTGAAAAACTGTTTTTT. Translated: CASKEGWFEKLFF.

The chain couples TRBV5-4 to TRBJ2-3; 7 nucleotides match TRBD2. Trimming took 6 bases from V and 3 from J; bases not matched to a gene: 10. CDR3 size: 15 residues. The V gene's germline CDR1 is SGHNT and CDR2 YYREEE (reference sequence). This CDR3 is CASTESGMRTDTQYF. CDR3 coding DNA: TGTGCCAGCACCGAGAGCGGGATGAGAACAGATACGCAGTATTTT.

V is TRBV27 and J is TRBJ2-5; D remains unclear. The CDR3 totals 13 residues. The V and J ends lost 3 bases and 5 bases respectively, with 10 bases between them. CDR1 is MNHEY and CDR2 is SMNVEV in the germline V gene (reference sequence). CDR3 sequence reads: CASSLGQPETQYF. The CDR3 coding sequence is TGTGCCAGCAGTTTGGGCCAGCCGGAGACCCAGTACTTC.

V usage is TRBV4-3 and J usage is TRBJ1-1; the match to TRBD1 covers 9 bases. Germline trimming cut 4 bases from V and 10 bases from J; bases unmatched to any gene: 7. The germline V gene encodes CDR1 LGHNA and CDR2 YSLEER. The CDR3 runs to 13 residues. CDR3: CASSLNRGRGAFF. The CDR3 bases are TGCGCCAGCAGCCTTAACAGGGGGCGAGGAGCTTTCTTT.